The present entry profiles one TCR beta chain with its context. The antigen remains undetermined. CDR1 is SGDLS and CDR2 is YYNGEE in the germline V gene. V gave up 4 bases and J gave up 4 bases, with 18 bases separating them. This CDR3 contains 15 residues. This sample was included in a study of Tregs in tolerant kidney transplant recipients. Study-wide findings and caveats: This study did not directly address biological reproducibility. Validation in larger populations is needed because few patients were studied.

Sequenced by immunoSEQ multiplex PCR; TCRdb stores in-frame clones only, minus some. The table includes more than 70,000 clones, roughly nine tenths detected once. The nonmyeloablative bone marrow transplants came from related graft donors, with transient mixed chimerism. Unstimulated regulatory T cells (CD4+CD25+CD127-), CD4+CD25- non-regulatory cells, CD4 and CD8 cells were FACS-sorted from thawed PBMCs. The receptor comes from a human patient who received a combined kidney and bone marrow transplant. The T cells may come from the graft donor. This specimen was CD4+ T cells from blood (PBMCs), taken 24 months after the transplant. The gene calls are TRBV9 and TRBJ2-7, with D perhaps TRBD1 (6 bases). CDR3 sequence (DNA): TGTGCCAGCAGCCCCCGCTTGACAGGAGGATACGAGCAGTACTTC. Translation gives CASSPRLTGGYEQYF.